This T cell receptor (beta chain) was observed in a study of regulatory T cells in long-lasting Graves disease. Notes on the study in general: Sharing of public clonotypes was greater in persistent patients (more than 2,500) than in new patients (almost 1,000). Segments TRBV28, TRBJ1-2 and TRBJ2-5 showed preferential usage in persistent disease.

In its sample, this clonotype was seen a few times. The antigen is unknown. Germline V CDR1 and CDR2: MNHEY, SVGAGI. Trimming took 0 bases from V and 1 from J; bases not matched to a gene: 6. This CDR3 has 17 amino acids. With iRepertoire HTBI primers and Arm-PCR of CDR3 regions, TCR beta libraries were built. Authors' data handling: The samples yielded approximately 62 TRBV and more than twelve TRBJ segments. One entry per CDR3 protein results from TCRdb running MiXCR on the multiplex PCR reads. The V and J calls follow TCRdb's processing rather than the paper's. The sample records fewer than 550,000 distinct CDR3 sequences, roughly a fifth being singletons. Time point described: persistent/refractory GD, antithyroid drugs over 5 years with positive TRAb. Extracted PBMC RNA gave rise to the TCR library. Graves' disease diagnosis relied on American Thyroid Association guidelines.

The chain uses TRBV6-5 and TRBJ2-7, with TRBD2 matching over 10 bases. The sample here was peripheral blood mononuclear cells (PBMCs), taken when the disease was refractory, from a patient treated with antithyroid drugs. This TCR derives from a female donor with Graves disease. In DNA, the CDR3 is TGTGCCAGCAGTTACTCGCTCGCTAGCGGGAGTTCCTACGAGCAGTACTTC. It yields the protein CASSYSLASGSSYEQYF.